This T cell receptor beta chain appears in the sequencing data of a study of cytomegalovirus exposure and HLA in healthy donors. In the study overall: Within the Caucasian-associated ancestry cluster were roughly 81% of the approximately 400 genotyped donors.

Study-level points and caveats: Three chains linked to CMV were shown in vitro to be specific for CMV antigens.

Notes on this clone: What it recognizes is unknown.

The PCR made use of 60 Vbeta and 13 Jbeta primers. Sequencing used immunoSEQ multiplex PCR; TCRdb keeps in-frame clones, though not all of them. The table shows about 130,000 clones, with around 82% occurring only once. Trimming pared 4 bases from V and 3 bases from J, leaving 19 bases between. Per germline, CDR1 SGHVS and CDR2 FQNEAQ. The CDR3 covers 17 residues. The TCR originated in a boy aged 5-17 years in good health and CMV-seronegative. V and J are TRBV7-8 and TRBJ2-1, with D possibly TRBD2 on 6 matching bases. The sample taken for sequencing was PBMCs. CDR3 bases: TGTGCCAGCAGCTCCCCGGAAAGGCGGGACCTCTACAATGAGCAGTTCTTC. Translated, it gives CASSSPERRDLYNEQFF.